Listed below are T cell receptor beta chains from one sample, sequenced in a study of regulatory T cells in long-lasting Graves disease. Each CDR3 protein is one row after TCRdb ran MiXCR on the multiplex PCR reads. The sample gives approximately 490,000 distinct CDR3 sequences, under 20% of which show up once; more than 10% is in the top ten. In addition, the sample was reused for a study of T cells in Graves' hyperthyroidism and ophthalmopathy.

The sequences come from peripheral blood mononuclear cells (PBMCs), collected at new diagnosis, from a patient treated with antithyroid drugs. These receptors came from a man between 35 and 55 years old with Graves disease. Both conserved end residues are part of each CDR3. Fields, in order: clone size, J gene, D gene, V gene, CDR3 protein, CDR3 DNA. The D gene is left open where the match is weak. Rows give clone size only sometimes, using once, few, many, or a class for an expanded clone.

>once|TRBJ1-2|.|TRBV29-1
CSVLVGGVGYTF
TGCAGCGTTCTCGTCGGCGGGGTCGGCTACACCTTC
>many|TRBJ1-3|.|TRBV7-9
CASSVSGNTIYF
TGTGCCAGCAGCGTCTCCGGAAACACCATATATTTT
>few|TRBJ2-2|.|TRBV20-1
CSALTSLTGELFF
TGCAGTGCTCTTACTTCCCTGACCGGGGAGCTGTTTTTT
>few|TRBJ2-3|.|TRBV10-3
CAISTRDGVLAQYF
TGTGCCATCAGTACCCGAGACGGAGTCCTTGCGCAGTATTTT
>.|TRBJ1-1|.|TRBV3-1
CASKATGTEAFF
TGTGCCAGCAAGGCCACGGGGACTGAAGCTTTCTTT
>.|TRBJ2-4|.|TRBV3-1
CASSQGHWDFPLLYIQYF
TGTGCCAGCAGCCAAGGGCATTGGGACTTCCCTCTTCTATACATTCAGTACTTC
>.|TRBJ1-6|.|TRBV20-1
CSVTRGSSPLHF
TGCAGTGTTACCAGGGGAAGTTCACCCCTCCACTTT
>many|TRBJ2-4|.|TRBV28
CASSSAGLAKNIQYF
TGTGCCAGCAGCTCCGCAGGATTAGCCAAAAACATTCAGTACTTC
>.|TRBJ2-2|.|TRBV5-1
CASAWASNTGELFF
TGCGCCAGCGCGTGGGCGTCGAACACCGGGGAGCTGTTTTTT
>many|TRBJ2-1|TRBD1|TRBV5-1
CASSLDRGPHNEQFF
TGCGCCAGCAGCTTGGACAGGGGGCCCCACAATGAGCAGTTCTTC
>many|TRBJ2-1|.|TRBV7-7
CASSLHHAGSSYNEQFF
TGTGCTAGCAGCTTACACCACGCCGGGTCCTCCTACAATGAGCAGTTCTTC
>few|TRBJ2-1|TRBD2|TRBV27
CASSFRPPGTTYNEQFF
TGTGCCAGCAGTTTCCGACCGCCCGGGACTACGTACAATGAGCAGTTCTTC
>.|TRBJ2-7|.|TRBV7-9
CASSRGLQMEQYF
TGTGCCAGCAGCCGGGGACTCCAAATGGAGCAGTACTTC
>many|TRBJ2-7|.|TRBV10-1
CASQVGRDDEQYF
TGCGCCAGCCAAGTGGGCAGGGACGACGAGCAGTACTTC
>many|TRBJ2-6|.|TRBV28
CASSLPSGANVLTF
TGTGCCAGCAGCTTACCCTCTGGGGCCAACGTCCTGACTTTC
>many|TRBJ2-7|TRBD2|TRBV5-1
CASSRTSGRVDEQYF
TGCGCCAGCAGCCGGACTAGCGGGAGGGTCGACGAGCAGTACTTC
>few|TRBJ2-5|.|TRBV7-8
CASSLAWAGPEQETQYF
TGTGCCAGCAGCTTAGCGTGGGCGGGGCCCGAGCAAGAGACCCAGTACTTC
>many|TRBJ2-5|.|TRBV18
CASSPIPAQETQYF
TGTGCCAGCTCACCAATACCAGCTCAAGAGACCCAGTACTTC
>many|TRBJ2-5|.|TRBV3-1
CASSQDRLVNQETQYF
TGTGCCAGCAGCCAAGACCGCCTCGTTAACCAAGAGACCCAGTACTTC
>.|TRBJ2-4|TRBD2|TRBV20-1
CSARDSRGNAHRNIQYF
TGCAGTGCTAGAGATTCGCGGGGGAACGCTCACCGAAACATTCAGTACTTC
>.|TRBJ1-1|.|TRBV2
CASRDSPNTEAFF
TGTGCCAGCAGGGACAGTCCAAACACTGAAGCTTTCTTT
>many|TRBJ2-5|TRBD2|TRBV5-1
CASSWTGLAGGETQYF
TGCGCCAGCAGCTGGACCGGACTAGCGGGAGGAGAGACCCAGTACTTC
>many|TRBJ2-5|TRBD1|TRBV6-5
CASSYRGRGETQYF
TGTGCCAGCAGCTACAGGGGGCGAGGAGAGACCCAGTACTTC
>many|TRBJ2-1|.|TRBV5-1
CASSYLSGSNNEQFF
TGCGCCAGCAGCTACTTGTCAGGGTCGAATAATGAGCAGTTCTTC
>.|TRBJ2-1|.|TRBV7-8
CASSLRSQNNEQFF
TGTGCCAGCAGCTTACGCTCACAGAACAATGAGCAGTTCTTC
>few|TRBJ2-3|.|TRBV27
CASSWFSAGTDTQYF
TGTGCCAGCAGTTGGTTCTCCGCGGGCACAGATACGCAGTATTTT
>few|TRBJ2-7|.|TRBV7-9
CASSPSGTSLGEQYF
TGTGCCAGCAGTCCGAGCGGGACAAGCCTGGGAGAGCAGTACTTC
>.|TRBJ2-7|.|TRBV6-5
CASSSTLSSYEQYF
TGTGCCAGCAGTTCTACATTGAGCTCCTACGAGCAGTACTTC
>many|TRBJ2-3|.|TRBV30
CAWSPETDTQYF
TGTGCCTGGAGTCCCGAGACAGATACGCAGTATTTT
>.|TRBJ2-7|.|TRBV27
CASSTTENPYEQYF
TGTGCCAGCAGCACAACAGAAAACCCCTACGAGCAGTACTTC
>many|TRBJ2-7|.|TRBV20-1
CSARDGGGSFRDEQYF
TGCAGTGCTAGAGATGGGGGCGGGTCCTTTCGGGACGAGCAGTACTTC
>many|TRBJ2-3|.|TRBV12-3/TRBV12-4
CASSFSLLHTDTQYF
TGTGCCAGCAGTTTCTCACTACTCCACACAGATACGCAGTATTTT
>few|TRBJ2-2|.|TRBV7-2
CASSLESGSYTGELFF
TGTGCCAGCAGCTTAGAGTCGGGCAGCTACACCGGGGAGCTGTTTTTT
>many|TRBJ2-6|TRBD1|TRBV7-8
CASSPNRGPGANVLTF
TGTGCCAGCAGCCCTAACAGGGGACCTGGGGCCAACGTCCTGACTTTC
>.|TRBJ2-5|TRBD2|TRBV20-1
CSVRAGSETQYF
TGCAGCGTCAGAGCGGGAAGCGAGACCCAGTACTTC
>many|TRBJ1-1|.|TRBV5-1
CASSLGHRDGRLNTEAFF
TGTGCCAGCAGCTTAGGCCACCGGGACGGGAGGCTGAACACTGAAGCTTTCTTT
>.|TRBJ2-1|TRBD2|TRBV12-3/TRBV12-4
CASSLVSASGSHYNEQFF
TGTGCCAGCAGTTTAGTTTCGGCTAGCGGGAGTCACTACAATGAGCAGTTCTTC
>.|TRBJ1-2|.|TRBV7-2
CASSLVRDGYTF
TGTGCCAGCAGCTTAGTCCGTGATGGCTACACCTTC
>.|TRBJ2-7|.|TRBV7-2
CASSQEYRERLYEQYF
TGTGCCAGCAGCCAAGAGTACCGGGAACGCCTCTACGAGCAGTACTTC
>many|TRBJ2-2|.|TRBV30
CAWSVGNTGELFF
TGTGCCTGGAGTGTCGGGAACACCGGGGAGCTGTTTTTT
>few|TRBJ2-1|.|TRBV5-1
CASSHQGDEQFF
TGCGCCAGCAGCCATCAAGGGGATGAGCAGTTCTTC
>few|TRBJ2-1|.|TRBV3-1
CASSHDRTYNEQFF
TGTGCCAGCAGCCATGATAGAACTTACAATGAGCAGTTCTTC
>many|TRBJ2-5|.|TRBV12-3/TRBV12-4
CASSLGGIQETQYF
TGTGCCAGCAGTTTAGGAGGAATCCAAGAGACCCAGTACTTC
>.|TRBJ2-5|.|TRBV20-1
CSARDLRTPVETQYF
TGCAGTGCTAGAGATCTGAGGACCCCCGTGGAGACCCAGTACTTC
>.|TRBJ2-1|TRBD2|TRBV5-5
CASSMTSGYNEQFF
TGTGCCAGCAGCATGACTAGCGGTTACAATGAGCAGTTCTTC
>many|TRBJ2-6|.|TRBV27
CASSLFPSGANVLTF
TGTGCCAGCAGTTTATTCCCATCTGGGGCCAACGTCCTGACTTTC
>.|TRBJ1-2|TRBD1|TRBV25-1
CASSGAGGSGYTF
TGTGCCAGCAGTGGGGCAGGGGGCAGTGGCTACACCTTC
>once|TRBJ1-1|TRBD1|TRBV18
CASSRDRGPKGYTEAFF
TGTGCCAGCTCCCGGGACAGGGGTCCCAAGGGGTACACTGAAGCTTTCTTT
>few|TRBJ2-7|TRBD2|TRBV6-2/TRBV6-3
CASSSMVGLAGGLSYEQYF
TGTGCCAGCAGTTCGATGGTGGGACTAGCGGGGGGCCTGTCCTACGAGCAGTACTTC
>many|TRBJ2-1|.|TRBV28
CASSWGTQGDEQFF
TGTGCCAGCAGTTGGGGGACACAGGGAGATGAGCAGTTCTTC